This T cell receptor beta chain was identified in a study of blood T cell repertoires in COVID-19 (dated by TCRdb to about 2020). For context, the study as a whole: Collaborator samples came from the United States, Italy and Spain and covered acute and convalescent phases of COVID-19. Where available, HLA class I and class II types were obtained from metadata supplied by the sample provider rather than from assay-based typing. The sample metadata nearly always contained a de-identified subject ID, COVID-19 status, age in years and sex. Samples came from the ongoing ImmuneRACE study (first 160 participants) plus 1,254 subjects from 6 global collaborators. A freely available public database, intended as a resource for researchers studying the immune response to SARS-CoV-2, is where the repertoires were released. The prospective study material was composed of cDNA or gDNA derived from T cells, B-cell-depleted T cells, or PBMCs. Subjects who had been exposed to COVID-19, were actively infected with it, or had recovered from it provided the deeply sampled blood TCRbeta repertoires that made up the dataset. What the study reported, not specific to this receptor: The quantity of clinical and demographic metadata differed by source and by participant and was supplied without curation.

The CDR3 has 18 amino acids, counting the end cysteine and phenylalanine. The retained sequence is limited to the CDR3, 54 bases, with the frame set at the first base. The germline V and J ends show losses of 5 bases and 3 bases respectively, and no gene match explains 12 bases of the junction. For CDR1 and CDR2, the germline V gene lists SGHTA and FQGNSA. The immunoSEQ Assay, a bias-controlled multiplex PCR, was used to amplify TCRbeta CDR3 regions from genomic DNA. Per the original workflow: Nucleated cell counts per sample were estimated from amplification of reference gene primers within the assay. Sequence reads were collapsed and filtered to measure the absolute abundance of every unique TCRbeta CDR3 rearrangement. Productive Simpson clonality was computed per sample as the square root of Simpson's diversity index over productive rearrangements. TCRdb limited this immuneACCESS table to in-frame rearrangements with V and J called. A share of clones is missing; checked studies link under half to unresolved V genes, and the rest is unexplained. V and J calls and clone size are given by that table; D and trimming were obtained from the DNA. The sample table lists around 140,000 clones, roughly 90% of them with a count of one. Around 2.9% of the sample goes to the ten largest clones.

Note on this clone: No cognate antigen has been identified for it. No quality values exist for individual bases; no much larger clone is one base distant.

The collaborating institutions used their own protocols to collect whole blood in K2EDTA tubes. For TCRbeta analysis, collaborator samples were shipped as frozen whole blood, as isolated PBMCs, or as DNA extracted from either sample type. The source of this sequence is a man aged 55 to 70 with active or convalescent COVID-19. The chain links TRBV7-2 with TRBJ2-1, with 11 bases matching TRBD2. The source material was peripheral blood. The bases read TGTGCCAGCAGCCGGCACATTCAGGGACTAGCGGACTACAATGAGCAGTTCTTC. Translation gives CASSRHIQGLADYNEQFF.